Below, 31 T cell receptor beta chains from the same sample are listed, as sequenced in a study of cytomegalovirus exposure and HLA in healthy donors. The PCR ran on 60 Vbeta and 13 Jbeta primers. The method was immunoSEQ multiplex PCR; TCRdb's version includes in-frame clones alone and lacks a portion of them. Altogether roughly 100,000 clones are present, 55% to 75% being singletons, with the ten largest covering roughly 16%. The sample comprised PBMCs. The receptor source for this set is a woman in her forties or fifties in good health and CMV-seropositive.

The chain carries TRBV4-1 and TRBJ2-1, with 9 nucleotides matching TRBD1. J lost 6 bases, V lost 4 bases, and 10 bases had no gene match. Germline V CDR1 and CDR2: MGHRA, YSYEKL. CDR3 length: 16 residues. The CDR3 is CASSPRHLGQGNEQFF. CDR3 nucleotide sequence: TGCGCCAGCAGCCCCAGGCATTTGGGACAGGGCAATGAGCAGTTCTTC.

The chain links TRBV27 to TRBJ2-4, with D possibly being TRBD1 (6 bases). Per the germline V gene, CDR1 is MNHEY and CDR2 is SMNVEV (reference sequence). The V gene lost 5 bases and the J gene lost 2 bases, with 25 bases spanning the gap. The CDR3 is 19 residues long. The CDR3 DNA reads as TGTGCCAGCAGTAGGATCGGACAGCCTCCGGGGATTACCAAAAACATTCAGTACTTC. This codes for CASSRIGQPPGITKNIQYF.

The rearrangement joins TRBV6-1 to TRBJ1-2, with unresolved D. The CDR3 covers 15 residues. The V gene's germline CDR1 is MNHNS and CDR2 SASEGT. Trimming pared 3 bases from V and 0 bases from J, leaving 11 bases between. The CDR3 reads CASSESGVSNYGYTF. CDR3 sequence (DNA): TGTGCCAGCAGTGAGTCCGGGGTATCTAACTATGGCTACACCTTC.

This clone was picked up a small number of times. Other DNA sequences within the sample encode an identical CDR3. This chain links TRBV10-2 with TRBJ2-7, with no clear D. CDR1 WSHSY and CDR2 SAAADI come from the germline V gene. Between the trimmed V and J ends, which lost 4 bases and 4 bases, there was a span of 5 bases. The CDR3 extends over 11 amino acids. The CDR3 nucleotides are TGCGCCAGCAGTGGAGGATACGAGCAGTACTTC. Its translation is CASSGGYEQYF.

V is TRBV7-2 and J is TRBJ2-3, with 11 bases aligning to TRBD2. CDR1 and CDR2 from the germline V gene are SGHTA and FQGNSA. J was trimmed by 2 bases and V by 5 bases; bases with no gene match: 6. The CDR3 spans 16 residues. CDR3 coding DNA: TGTGCCAGCAGCGCCACTAGCGGGAGCTACACAGATACGCAGTATTTT. It is translated as CASSATSGSYTDTQYF.

The chain carries TRBV9 and TRBJ2-3, with 7 bases that match TRBD2. CDR1 and CDR2 from the germline V gene are SGDLS and YYNGEE. J gave up 0 bases and V 3 bases, and 4 bases lay outside the gene matches. This CDR3 has 15 amino acids. The CDR3 DNA is TGTGCCAGCAGCGCCCGGGAGGCTAGCACAGATACGCAGTATTTT. It codes for CASSAREASTDTQYF.

This CDR3 reads CATSRGSSRASEAFF. CDR3 DNA sequence: TGTGCCACCAGCAGAGGGTCCAGCAGGGCTAGTGAAGCTTTCTTT. The gene calls are TRBV15 and TRBJ1-1; perhaps TRBD1 as D (5 bases). The CDR3 length is 15 residues. The V end was cut by 1 base, the J end by 7 bases, with 16 bases between. In germline, CDR1 is LNHNV, CDR2 YYDKDF (reference sequence).

This rearrangement joins TRBV25-1 to TRBJ2-5; 9 positions agree with TRBD1. V dropped 6 bases and J dropped 3; count of bases not matched to a gene: 8. Germline loops: CDR1 MGHDK, CDR2 SYGVNS. This CDR3 comprises 15 residues. The CDR3: CASSNPGQGEETQYF. The CDR3 DNA is TGTGCCAGCAGCAACCCGGGACAGGGAGAAGAGACCCAGTACTTC.

This clone appeared a single time. V usage is TRBV7-2 and J usage is TRBJ2-3; 9 bases are a match to TRBD1. The CDR3 extends over 16 amino acids. The germline gives CDR1 SGHTA, CDR2 FQGNSA. Trimming cost V 8 bases and J 5 bases; bases outside gene matches: 14. CDR3 sequence (DNA): TGTGCCAGCCCTTCCTACACAGGGGGCGCAAAAGATACGCAGTATTTT. Translating gives CASPSYTGGAKDTQYF.

This clone was seen a single time. The genes are TRBV11-3 and TRBJ2-3; 7 bases map to TRBD2. Germline CDR1 is SGHNT and CDR2 is YENEEA. Germline trimming cut 0 bases from V and 6 bases from J; bases unmatched to any gene: 0. This CDR3 has 13 residues. The CDR3 spells CASSLEAGDTQYF. CDR3 sequence (DNA): TGTGCCAGCAGCTTAGAAGCGGGGGATACGCAGTATTTT.

The gene calls are TRBV7-2 and TRBJ2-2, with a possible D match to TRBD2 (5 bases). The V end lost 5 bases, the J end lost 4 bases, and 11 bases lay between the germline ends. The CDR3 has 14 amino acids. From germline, CDR1 is SGHTA and CDR2 FQGNSA. In DNA, the CDR3 is TGTGCCAGCAGCCCAGCGGCGAGCACCGGGGAGCTGTTTTTT. This gives the protein CASSPAASTGELFF.

As DNA, the CDR3 is TGTGCCAGCTGGGGGGAGGGACACGAGCAGTACTTC. It translates to CASWGEGHEQYF. The rearrangement joins TRBV2 to TRBJ2-5, with TRBD2 identical over 7 bases. TRBJ2-7 explains the end of the DNA better; the J call may be wrong. CDR3 length: 12 amino acids. Germline CDR1 is SNHLY and CDR2 is FYNNEI.

V usage is TRBV30 and J usage is TRBJ1-5; 9 bases line up with TRBD1. The CDR3 loop spans 13 amino acids. Germline V gene data show CDR1 as GTSNPN and CDR2 as SVGIG (reference sequence). Trimming removed 5 bases from V and 7 bases from J; junction bases left unmatched: 6. CDR3 nucleotides: TGTGCCTGGGACAGGGGGGGAAGACAGCCCCAGCATTTT. As protein: CAWDRGGRQPQHF.

The rearrangement joins TRBV6-4 to TRBJ1-5; TRBD1 might be the D (5 bases). Germline assignment: CDR1 MRHNA and CDR2 SNTAGT. CDR3 length: 15 amino acids. CDR3 nucleotides: TGTGGCAACACAACTAAGGGGCTGAGAGGTCAGCCCCAGCATTTT. Translation: CGNTTKGLRGQPQHF.

This sequence joins TRBV19 and TRBJ1-1; perhaps TRBD1 as D (5 bases). The CDR3 totals 15 residues. Germline CDR1 LNHDA, CDR2 SQIVND (reference sequence). Trimming shortened V by 8 bases and J by 4 bases, and 20 bases separated the two germline ends. CDR3 region: CASLGGTLRVTEAFF. The CDR3 coding sequence is TGTGCCAGTTTAGGCGGGACCCTCCGGGTCACTGAAGCTTTCTTT. Full variable domain (missing parts from reference TRBV19 and TRBJ1-1): DGGITQSPKYLFRKEGQNVTLSCEQNLNHDAMYWYRQDPGQGLRLIYYSQIVNDFQKGDIAEGYSVSREKKESFPLTVTSAQKNPTAFYLCASLGGTLRVTEAFFGQGTRLTVV.

The chain uses TRBV29-1 and TRBJ1-2; 8 nucleotides line up with TRBD1. V trimming: 6 bases; J trimming: 4 bases; junction bases outside the gene matches: 19. Looked up from germline, CDR1 is SQVTM and CDR2 is ANQGSEA. This CDR3 has 17 residues. In nucleotides, the CDR3 is TGCAGCGTCCTCCAAGATCCCTTGACAGGGGTTAGCTATGGCTACACCTTC. This gives the protein CSVLQDPLTGVSYGYTF.

Only a few counts were recorded for this clone. The chain uses TRBV29-1 and TRBJ2-1, with TRBD2 identical over 7 bases. The CDR3 covers 19 residues. Germline lookup yields CDR1 SQVTM and CDR2 ANQGSEA. Losses at the gene ends were 4 bases for V and 0 bases for J; bases not matched to a gene: 18. In nucleotides, the CDR3 is TGCAGCGTTGGACGTATTGGACTAGGTTTGCACGGCTCCTACAATGAGCAGTTCTTC. Encoded protein: CSVGRIGLGLHGSYNEQFF.

The V call is TRBV28, the J call TRBJ2-7, with TRBD2 as a possible D gene (5 bases). The CDR3 totals 14 residues. Trimming removed 7 bases at V and 6 bases at J, with 19 bases between. CDR1 and CDR2 from the germline V gene are MDHEN and SYDVKM. CDR3 protein: CASTRGADFSEQYF. As DNA, the CDR3 is TGTGCCAGCACCCGAGGAGCGGACTTTAGCGAGCAGTACTTC.

This clone was seen a handful of times. The chain uses TRBV5-1 and TRBJ1-2; D is unclear. The CDR3 consists of 14 residues. CDR1 is SGHRS and CDR2 is YFSETQ in the germline V gene. V shed 0 bases and J shed 5 bases, with 11 bases lying between them. The DNA for the CDR3 is TGCGCCAGCAGCTTGGTCTCGGGAGGGTATGGCTACACCTTC. Translation: CASSLVSGGYGYTF.

In the case of this clone: The junction shows a germline mismatch at one end, possibly a read error. V and J are TRBV6-5 and TRBJ2-1, with D unresolved. Germline V CDR1 and CDR2: MNHEY, SVGAGI. This CDR3 region has 12 residues. The CDR3 spells CASSQPGGEKFF. The CDR3 bases are TGTGCCAGCAGTCAGCCTGGCGGTGAGAAGTTCTTC.

This clone has only a few counts. The chain uses TRBV2 and TRBJ1-5; maybe TRBD1 (6 bases). The V gene lost 2 bases and the J gene lost 1 base, with 12 bases spanning the gap. This CDR3 is 16 amino acids long. Germline CDR1 SNHLY, CDR2 FYNNEI. The CDR3 sequence: CASSEMAGVSNQPQHF. In nucleotides, the CDR3 is TGTGCCAGCAGTGAAATGGCAGGGGTAAGCAATCAGCCCCAGCATTTT.

A single count supports this clone. The V gene is TRBV2, the J gene TRBJ2-3, with no clear D. Germline assignment: CDR1 SNHLY and CDR2 FYNNEI. The CDR3 loop spans 14 amino acids. V lost 4 bases, J lost 2 bases, and 10 bases lay in between. CDR3 amino acids: CASSVGSPTDTQYF. The CDR3 DNA reads TGTGCCAGCAGTGTCGGTAGCCCCACAGATACGCAGTATTTT.

This clone appeared once. This chain uses TRBV7-7 with TRBJ2-2; 10 positions match TRBD1. The CDR3 has 15 amino acids. Germline trimming cut 6 bases from V and 5 bases from J; bases unmatched to any gene: 6. Germline V gene lookup returns CDR1 SSHAT and CDR2 FNYEAQ (reference sequence). The DNA of the CDR3 is TGTGCCAGCAGATCCGGGACAGGGGAGACCGGGGAGCTGTTTTTT. Translating gives CASRSGTGETGELFF. Full variable domain (outside the CDR3, taken from reference TRBV7-7 and TRBJ2-2): GAGVSQSPRYKVTKRGQDVTLRCDPISSHATLYWYQQALGQGPEFLTYFNYEAQPDKSGLPSDRFSAERPEGSISTLTIQRTEQRDSAMYRCASRSGTGETGELFFGEGSRLTVL.

This clone has just one count. The genes are TRBV28 and TRBJ1-2; 7 positions agree with TRBD1. V dropped 7 bases and J dropped 8; count of bases not matched to a gene: 7. The CDR3 runs to 12 residues. CDR1 and CDR2 from the germline V gene are MDHEN and SYDVKM. The CDR3 bases are TGTGCCAGCACAACCCAGGGGGACGGCTACACCTTC. It encodes CASTTQGDGYTF.

J is TRBJ1-4 and V is TRBV27; 7 nucleotides agree with TRBD1. CDR1 and CDR2 from the germline V gene are MNHEY and SMNVEV (reference sequence). The ends lost 4 bases at V and 5 bases at J; junction bases unmatched: 7. This CDR3 is built from 15 residues. CDR3: CASSWRTGRNEKLFF. The CDR3 coding sequence is TGTGCCAGCAGTTGGCGGACAGGCCGAAATGAAAAACTGTTTTTT. The full variable domain, rest sourced from reference TRBV27 and TRBJ1-4, is EAQVTQNPRYLITVTGKKLTVTCSQNMNHEYMSWYRQDPGLGLRQIYYSMNVEVTDKGDVPEGYKVSRKEKRNFPLILESPSPNQTSLYFCASSWRTGRNEKLFFGSGTQLSVL.

This sequence joins TRBV2 and TRBJ2-2; the D gene is possibly TRBD1 (5 bases). The CDR3 length is 14 residues. Per germline, CDR1 SNHLY and CDR2 FYNNEI. The ends were cut back, 2 bases at V and 2 bases at J, with 6 bases in the middle. The CDR3 here is CASSERGNTGELFF. The CDR3 bases are TGTGCCAGCAGTGAAAGGGGTAACACCGGGGAGCTGTTTTTT.

The chain has TRBV28 and TRBJ2-1; D unclear. Trimming left V 10 bases short and J 9 bases short, with 19 bases between. The CDR3 loop spans 13 amino acids. Germline-derived CDR1 and CDR2 are MDHEN and SYDVKM. The CDR3 sequence: CATAKTYIREQFF. Here the CDR3 DNA reads TGTGCCACCGCTAAAACGTATATCCGTGAGCAGTTCTTC.

This clone was counted only a few times. This rearrangement joins TRBV28 to TRBJ1-2; 9 positions match TRBD1. Germline CDR1 is MDHEN and CDR2 is SYDVKM. The J segment lost 5 bases and the V segment lost 4 bases, leaving 11 bases of the junction unmatched. The CDR3 runs 16 residues. The CDR3 sequence is CASSSPGTGRNYGYTF. The CDR3 region has the DNA TGTGCCAGCAGTTCCCCCGGGACAGGGAGAAATTATGGCTACACCTTC.

The gene calls are TRBV5-6 and TRBJ2-5; 9 bases are a match to TRBD1. The DNA end favors TRBJ2-7, so the J call may be wrong. There are 15 residues in the CDR3. Germline loops: CDR1 SGHDT, CDR2 YYEEEE. This CDR3 reads CASSLAGTGPAEQYF. The DNA for the CDR3 is TGTGCCAGCAGCTTGGCCGGGACAGGGCCGGCCGAGCAGTACTTC.

On this clone: One end of the junction does not line up with germline, which may come from a read error. J is TRBJ2-5 and V is TRBV7-9, with D tentatively TRBD2 (5 bases). CDR3 length: 13 residues. The germline CDR1 and CDR2 sequences are SEHNR and FQNEAQ (reference sequence). Written as DNA, the CDR3 is TGTTCCAGCAGCTTAGGTCCGGGGGAGACCCAGTACTTC. This encodes CSSSLGPGETQYF.

This clone was counted between two and nine times. V and J are TRBV28 and TRBJ2-7; D possibly corresponds to TRBD2 (6 bases). The CDR3 runs 12 residues. Trimming took 7 bases from V and 5 from J, leaving 12 bases between them. The germline gives CDR1 MDHEN, CDR2 SYDVKM. The CDR3 loop is CASTKLADEQYF. The CDR3 bases are TGTGCCAGCACAAAACTAGCAGACGAGCAGTACTTC. The whole variable domain, remainder taken from reference TRBV28 and TRBJ2-7, is DVKVTQSSRYLVKRTGEKVFLECVQDMDHENMFWYRQDPGLGLRLIYFSYDVKMKEKGDIPEGYSVSREKKERFSLILESASTNQTSMYLCASTKLADEQYFGPGTRLTVT.